These 13 T cell receptor beta chains were sequenced from one sample in a study of OX40 agonist ivuxolimab in advanced cancers. Libraries were prepared by immunoSEQ multiplex PCR; TCRdb keeps only in-frame clonotypes and omits some of them. This table has some 2,000 clones, around four fifths appearing once. Sequenced material: CD4+ or CD8+ T cells sorted from blood, taken in a trial of the OX40 agonist ivuxolimab. Receptors were obtained from an adult with an advanced solid tumor such as melanoma, head and neck, liver or kidney cancer.

The CDR3 reads CASSESLAGGQNYEQYF. The CDR3 region has the DNA TGCGCCAGCAGTGAGTCGCTAGCGGGGGGACAGAACTACGAGCAGTACTTC. The chain joins TRBV10-1 to TRBJ2-7; 11 nucleotides match TRBD2. Trimming took 0 bases from V and 3 from J; bases not matched to a gene: 7. Germline CDR1 and CDR2: WNHNN and SYGVQD (reference sequence). This CDR3 region has 17 residues.

The genes are TRBV5-3 and TRBJ2-3; 9 positions match TRBD1. TRBV5-3 is classed as an ORF, of uncertain function. The CDR3 length is 15 residues. V was pared by 8 bases and J by 5 bases, with 12 bases of the junction left unmatched. As DNA, the CDR3 is TGTGCCAGCAGGTCGGACAGGGGACACCAAGATACGCAGTATTTT. This codes for CASRSDRGHQDTQYF.

The rearrangement uses TRBV5-1 and TRBJ2-5; tentative D call: TRBD1 (5 bases). Germline V lookup: CDR1 SGHRS, CDR2 YFSETQ. V was clipped by 5 bases and J by 5 bases, with 13 bases between them. CDR3 size: 13 residues. CDR3 DNA: TGCGCCAGCAGTATGGGGCCGGTGGAGACCCAGTACTTC. It encodes CASSMGPVETQYF.

The chain couples TRBV10-3 to TRBJ1-1, with D maybe TRBD1 (5 bases). V was clipped by 7 bases and J by 2 bases, with 14 bases between them. Germline lookup yields CDR1 ENHRY and CDR2 SYGVKD. The CDR3 sequence is 14 residues long. Written as DNA, the CDR3 is TGTGCCATCAAAGCCGGGGACGCCAACACTGAAGCTTTCTTT. This encodes CAIKAGDANTEAFF.

This chain links TRBV11-2 with TRBJ1-5; D remains unclear. V lost 0 bases and J 5 bases, leaving 8 bases between the germline ends. The length of the CDR3 is 14 residues. Germline lookup yields CDR1 SGHAT and CDR2 FQNNGV. For the CDR3, the DNA is TGTGCCAGCAGCTTAGATGGCGGGGATCAGCCCCAGCATTTT. Translated, it gives CASSLDGGDQPQHF.

The rearrangement uses TRBV5-1 and TRBJ1-1; maybe TRBD1 (6 bases). Germline V gives CDR1 SGHRS, CDR2 YFSETQ. CDR3 size: 17 residues. The germline V and J ends were trimmed by 1 base and 3 bases, with 19 bases remaining between them. The CDR3 loop is CASSLQGLEIGDTEAFF. The CDR3 coding sequence is TGCGCCAGCAGCTTGCAGGGGTTAGAGATAGGGGACACTGAAGCTTTCTTT.

This sequence joins TRBV5-1 and TRBJ2-3, with 7 positions matching TRBD2. The CDR3 covers 13 residues. The germline gives CDR1 SGHRS, CDR2 YFSETQ. The V segment lost 4 bases and the J segment 4 bases; nucleotides outside the gene matches: 3. CDR3 sequence: CASSGGDADTQYF. The CDR3 nucleotides read TGCGCCAGCAGCGGGGGGGACGCAGATACGCAGTATTTT.

This clone was found once. This chain joins TRBV2 and TRBJ2-3, with a possible D match to TRBD2 (5 bases). Trimming pared 7 bases from V and 2 bases from J, leaving 13 bases between. This CDR3 spans 14 amino acids. Germline V gene lookup returns CDR1 SNHLY and CDR2 FYNNEI. CDR3 in amino acids: CASKTGMNTDTQYF. The CDR3 DNA reads as TGTGCCAGCAAGACGGGGATGAACACAGATACGCAGTATTTT.

The V gene is TRBV5-1, the J gene TRBJ2-2; 9 bases align to TRBD2. CDR3 length: 16 residues. CDR1 is SGHRS and CDR2 is YFSETQ in the germline V gene. The ends lost 0 bases at V and 7 bases at J; junction bases unmatched: 7. The CDR3 bases are TGCGCCAGCAGCTTGGCTAGCGGGGTACAGATCGGGGAGCTGTTTTTT. Its protein is CASSLASGVQIGELFF.

The chain joins TRBV30 to TRBJ1-2; no clear D gene. The V end lost 0 bases, the J end lost 5 bases, and 13 bases lay between the germline ends. CDR1 is GTSNPN and CDR2 is SVGIG in the germline V gene (reference sequence). The CDR3 contains 14 residues. The CDR3 DNA reads as TGTGCCTGGAGTGTAGGAACACCGGCGTATGGCTACACCTTC. As protein: CAWSVGTPAYGYTF.

This clone came up a few times. The chain employs TRBV7-8 and TRBJ2-5; D tentatively fits TRBD1 or TRBD2 (5 bases each). The germline gives CDR1 SGHVS, CDR2 FQNEAQ. The ends were cut back, 10 bases at V and 4 bases at J, with 13 bases in the middle. The CDR3 runs to 12 residues. CDR3 loop: CATSPGTETQYF. The CDR3 DNA is TGTGCCACCTCCCCGGGGACAGAGACCCAGTACTTC.

The V call is TRBV18, the J call TRBJ1-2, with D possibly being TRBD1 (6 bases). In germline, CDR1 is KGHSH, CDR2 LQKENI. This CDR3 region has 14 residues. Trimming cost V 6 bases and J 4 bases, with 15 bases left between them. Written as DNA, the CDR3 is TGTGCCAGCTCTACACAGGGAATTGGCTATGGCTACACCTTC. Translating gives CASSTQGIGYGYTF.

For this clone: Other nucleotide sequences from this sample produce the same CDR3. V and J are TRBV19 and TRBJ2-7; D is uncertain. V was clipped by 0 bases and J by 0 bases, with 6 bases between them. Germline CDR1 LNHDA, CDR2 SQIVND (reference sequence). The CDR3 runs to 14 residues. The CDR3 region has the DNA TGTGCCAGTAGTATAGATGAAGTCTCCTACGAGCAGTACTTC. Amino acids: CASSIDEVSYEQYF.